This T cell receptor (beta chain) originates from a study of CD8 T cells in ankylosing spondylitis (dated by TCRdb to about 2017). As for the study more broadly: The study profiled T cell receptor beta repertoires in healthy donors and ankylosing spondylitis patients to find disease-linked TCR variants. The full study cohort was made up of 25 ankylosing spondylitis patients and about a hundred healthy donors. Samples of peripheral blood were taken, and for ankylosing spondylitis patients, synovial fluid was collected as well. Results and caveats for the whole study, not just this receptor: The disease-linked clones had a CD8+ phenotype and were found at relatively low frequencies in peripheral blood. Blood from ankylosing spondylitis patients appeared to be characterized by a TCR beta motif composed of about 8 highly homologous amino acid variants. Some TCR beta motif variants had previously been reported in synovial fluid and blood of reactive arthritis patients, which suggested common disease-initiation mechanisms. The disease-linked clones were reported to be significantly enriched in matched synovial fluid samples from ankylosing spondylitis patients.

Worth noting for this clonotype: The target of this receptor is not known. No much larger clone exists at a distance of one base, and base qualities are not known.

The CDR3 numbers 12 residues from cysteine through phenylalanine. The kept DNA is CDR3 alone, 36 bases in frame from the first base. The germline V gene (reference sequence) provides CDR1 LNHDA and CDR2 SQIVND. Between the V and J ends, shortened by 3 bases and 10 bases respectively, the junction contains 10 bases. The instrument given in TCRdb is Illumina HiSeq 2500. TCR beta libraries were prepared by quantitative 5'-RACE with molecular barcodes. Processing in the source paper ran as follows. A new computational method based on a probabilistic model of VDJ rearrangement was used to identify disease-linked TCR variants. TCRdb applied fastp at Q25 and MiXCR to the public reads, then kept only in-frame beta chains. Each entry merges the rows of one CDR3 protein and shows their most common DNA and genes. Clone size and V and J calls follow TCRdb, not the original study. This sample comprises fewer than 250,000 distinct CDR3 sequences, about 11% of them detected only once. Roughly a fifth of the sample is taken by the ten largest.

In this chain, TRBV19 is recombined with TRBJ2-1; no D segment can be confidently identified. The material sequenced was blood, either unsorted or a sorted T cell fraction (not recorded which). This sequence was found in a male donor with ankylosing spondylitis or in good health (not recorded which). The DNA sequence reads TGTGCCAGTAGTATGGGCATGGGCGAGCAGTTCTTC. Its translation is CASSMGMGEQFF.